The clone carrying this TCR beta chain was seen more than once but under ten times. Antigen unknown. The sample originates from a study of T cell repertoires in cytomegalovirus infection. About the study: Indicated by public TCR beta signatures were CMV infection and matching HLA type.

CDR3 length: 15 amino acids. The V gene's germline CDR1 is SQVTM and CDR2 ANQGSEA. Trimming pared 0 bases from V and 2 bases from J, leaving 14 bases between. Overall study results and limits: Clonotypes of TCR beta that were HLA-C-restricted and CMV-specific dominated the ex vivo response. Cumulative public TCR beta family frequency identified carriers of CMV plus the relevant HLA.

TCRdb re-called the reads through MiXCR, storing one row per CDR3 protein. There are around 290,000 distinct CDR3 sequences in the sample; about 25% occur only once, and approximately 13% lies in the top ten. Sequencing was performed on PBMCs. The J gene is TRBJ2-7, the V gene TRBV29-1, with no clear D. This clonotype was obtained from a human donor in good health (CMV status not recorded). Some clones in this sample may be carry-over from other donors' samples. The CDR3 sequence: CSVEDLNTVTYEQYF. The CDR3 nucleotides read TGCAGCGTTGAAGATCTTAACACAGTAACCTACGAGCAGTACTTC.